This T cell receptor beta chain comes out of a study of cytomegalovirus exposure and HLA in healthy donors. Study results and limitations: Within an earlier analysis, most TCR beta V segments proved productive either about 87% or about 30% of the time. A later analysis linked a missense variant in DCLRE1C to the trimming of TCR beta V and J genes. In a later analysis, an Asian-associated ancestry cluster reportedly showed fewer N-insertions than the roughly 710-donor mean. There were some V segments, including TRBV6-2 and TRBV6-3, excluded as indistinguishable.

In the case of this clone: What it binds is unknown.

The PCR had 60 Vbeta and 13 Jbeta primers. Clones were read by immunoSEQ multiplex PCR, and TCRdb kept only the in-frame ones, dropping some. The sample includes roughly 170,000 clones, roughly four fifths of them seen just once. Trimming removed 5 bases from V and 3 bases from J; junction bases left unmatched: 6. This CDR3 is built from 15 residues. Germline V gene data show CDR1 as SEHNR and CDR2 as FQNEAQ (reference sequence). This clonotype was obtained from a female donor in good health and CMV-seronegative. The V gene is TRBV7-9, the J gene TRBJ2-2, with 7 bases fitting TRBD2. The sample consisted of PBMCs. The CDR3 is CASSGLVRDTGELFF. The CDR3 DNA reads as TGTGCCAGCAGCGGACTAGTAAGGGACACCGGGGAGCTGTTTTTT.